This TCR beta chain was sequenced for a study of blood T cell repertoires in COVID-19. Overall study context: Acute and convalescent COVID-19 samples came from the United States, Italy and Spain. The cDNA or gDNA used as material had been derived from T cells, B-cell-depleted T cells, or PBMCs.

Per the germline V gene, CDR1 is SGHNT and CDR2 is YENEEA. This CDR3 has 12 residues. After removal of 5 bases from V and 6 bases from J, the junction contained 4 bases not matched to a gene. The authors' processing: Using reference gene primer amplification, nucleated cell counts were estimated. Sequencing used immunoSEQ multiplex PCR; TCRdb keeps in-frame clones, though not all of them. V and J calls and clone size are those listed in that table; D and trimming were worked out from the DNA. In the table there are approximately 260,000 clones, roughly 88% of which are singletons. The rearrangement uses TRBV11-3 and TRBJ2-7; 7 nucleotides align to TRBD1. The TCR was taken from a middle-aged woman who had recovered from COVID-19. Sequenced material: peripheral blood. The CDR3, as DNA: TGTGCCAGCAGCAGGACAGGAAGCGAGCAGTACTTC. Residues: CASSRTGSEQYF.